This paragraph covers one TCR beta chain sequence. What it binds is not known. This sample was taken from a study of T cell repertoires in cytomegalovirus infection. Background on the study: As its CMV epitopes, the study selected recently identified HLA-C-restricted and well-studied HLA-B-restricted targets. Public TCR beta signatures provided an indication of both CMV infection and a matching HLA type.

Points from the study as a whole: Using cumulative public TCR beta family frequency, the authors identified those who carried CMV together with the relevant HLA. HLA-C-restricted CMV-specific TCR beta clonotypes prevailed in the ex vivo response.

TCRdb used MiXCR to reprocess the reads, holding one entry per CDR3 protein. The data hold 200,000 or so distinct CDR3 sequences, with approximately 40% observed a single time. The sequence was obtained from a human donor in good health (CMV status not recorded). Some clones in this sample may be carry-over from other donors' samples. Sequenced here: CD8+ T cells from cultured PBMCs, sampled from culture after CMV antigen stimulation.

CDR3 DNA sequence: TGCGCCAGCAGTGATGGGATTAACACCGGGGAGCTGTTTTTT. It specifies CASSDGINTGELFF. This sequence joins TRBV10-2 and TRBJ2-2, with D hard to call. The CDR3 spans 14 residues. Trimming removed 3 bases from V and 2 bases from J, with 7 bases in between. CDR1 is WSHSY, CDR2 SAAADI, per germline.